The 26 T cell receptor beta chains reported below all come from one sample, sequenced in a study of response to subunit inactivated influenza vaccine. TCRdb reprocessed the RT-PCR reads via MiXCR and lists one record per CDR3 protein. The table lists hundreds of thousands of distinct CDR3 sequences, 11% to 15% of them singletons, with 7.5% to 9% in the top ten. Sequences were derived from PBMCs from blood, sampled approximately 15 days before vaccination. These receptors originate from a man over 45 who received an inactivated influenza vaccine.

This clonotype was seen ten or more times. The chain combines TRBV2 with TRBJ2-1, with 12 bases fitting TRBD1. CDR1 is SNHLY and CDR2 is FYNNEI in the germline V gene. V shed 6 bases and J 9 bases; nucleotides not matched to a gene: 3. This CDR3 comprises 13 residues. Here the CDR3 reads CASRGTGGGEQFF. The DNA for the CDR3 is TGTGCCAGCAGGGGGACAGGGGGCGGTGAGCAGTTCTTC.

This clonotype appeared many times. The V gene is TRBV28, the J gene TRBJ2-7, with D perhaps matching TRBD2 (6 bases). Germline V lookup: CDR1 MDHEN, CDR2 SYDVKM. The V end was cut by 0 bases, the J end by 3 bases, with 15 bases between. This CDR3 contains 16 residues. CDR3 nucleotides: TGTGCCAGCAGTTTATGGACAACCGGGAGCCTCTACGAGCAGTACTTC. It specifies CASSLWTTGSLYEQYF.

The chain combines TRBV7-9 with TRBJ2-4; D gene unclear. This CDR3 region has 16 residues. Between the trimmed V and J ends, which lost 4 bases and 0 bases, there was a span of 13 bases. The germline gives CDR1 SEHNR, CDR2 FQNEAQ (reference sequence). As DNA, the CDR3 is TGTGCCAGCAGCTCCGAGAACGTACTAGCCAAAAACATTCAGTACTTC. It translates to CASSSENVLAKNIQYF.

In the case of this clonotype: Because the CDR3's place on the DNA is in doubt, the DNA is left out and the CDR3 is given as listed by TCRdb. The genes are TRBV12-3 or TRBV12-4 and TRBJ2-1; TRBD2 reflects the table's D call only, with no check against the DNA. The CDR3 is 15 amino acids long, termini counted. The CDR3 spells CASSSSGLEVNEQFF.

The chain uses TRBV24-1 and TRBJ1-2; possible D gene TRBD1, 6 bases. Germline V gene data show CDR1 as KGHDR and CDR2 as SFDVKD. V was pared by 8 bases and J by 9 bases, with 18 bases between. This CDR3 is built from 13 residues. The CDR3 sequence: CATMPGGGQSYTF. The CDR3 nucleotides read TGTGCCACCATGCCGGGGGGCGGCCAGAGCTACACCTTC.

J is TRBJ1-2 and V is TRBV5-6, with D hard to call. The CDR3 is 13 residues long. The ends were cut back, 3 bases at V and 4 bases at J, with 10 bases in the middle. Germline CDR1 is SGHDT and CDR2 is YYEEEE. CDR3 DNA: TGTGCCAGCAGCTACGGATCGAGCTATGGCTACACCTTC. As protein: CASSYGSSYGYTF.

This clonotype has only a few counts. The gene calls are TRBV21-1 and TRBJ2-1; the table's D call, TRBD2, has no DNA check behind it. TRBV21-1 is termed a pseudogene. The CDR3 extends over 15 amino acids. CDR3 in DNA: TGTGCCAGCAGCACCCGACTAGCGGGCCACAATGAGCAGTTCTTC. It translates to CASSTRLAGHNEQFF.

This clonotype was seen only a few times. The chain employs TRBV5-1 and TRBJ1-1, with a weak D call TRBD1 (5 bases). The CDR3 runs 14 residues. The germline V and J ends were trimmed by 4 bases and 0 bases, with 10 bases remaining between them. Germline CDR1 and CDR2: SGHRS and YFSETQ. The CDR3 sequence: CASSMGPMNTEAFF. The CDR3 DNA sequence: TGCGCCAGCAGCATGGGACCGATGAACACTGAAGCTTTCTTT.

The V gene is TRBV7-9, the J gene TRBJ2-3; D remains ambiguous. CDR1 and CDR2 from the germline V gene are SEHNR and FQNEAQ (reference sequence). This CDR3 region has 13 residues. The ends were cut back, 5 bases at V and 4 bases at J, with 10 bases in the middle. The CDR3 sequence: CASSPPLPDTQYF. CDR3 coding DNA: TGTGCCAGCAGCCCACCCCTCCCAGATACGCAGTATTTT.

This clonotype was detected a few times. The CDR3: CASSQDQTEWVNTEAFF. DNA of the CDR3: TGCGCCAGCAGCCAAGATCAGACAGAATGGGTGAACACTGAAGCTTTCTTT. The V gene is TRBV4-1, the J gene TRBJ1-1, with TRBD1 as a possible D gene (5 bases). The CDR3 runs to 17 residues. Trimming left V 0 bases short and J 0 bases short, with 14 bases between. Germline V gene lookup returns CDR1 MGHRA and CDR2 YSYEKL.

This clonotype was seen at least ten times. V gene TRBV9 combines with J gene TRBJ1-1; 7 nucleotides align to TRBD1. CDR3 length: 15 residues. The J segment lost 6 bases and the V segment lost 0 bases, leaving 8 bases of the junction unmatched. Per the germline V gene, CDR1 is SGDLS and CDR2 is YYNGEE. CDR3 sequence: CASSVGAGGISEAFF. DNA of the CDR3: TGTGCCAGCAGCGTAGGGGCAGGGGGGATTTCTGAAGCTTTCTTT.

The V gene is TRBV3-1, the J gene TRBJ2-7; no reliable D call. Trimming left V 1 base short and J 5 bases short, with 9 bases between. This CDR3 region has 13 residues. Germline CDR1 is LGHDT and CDR2 is YNNKEL (reference sequence). The CDR3 sequence: CASSQVLSNEQYF. The DNA for the CDR3 is TGTGCCAGCAGCCAAGTCCTATCGAACGAGCAGTACTTC.

This clonotype was seen many times. CDR3 amino acids: CASGVNQPQHF. DNA of the CDR3: TGTGCCAGCGGGGTCAATCAGCCCCAGCATTTT. The chain is built from TRBV6-5 and TRBJ1-5; D gene ambiguous. The V end was cut by 8 bases, the J end by 3 bases, with 5 bases between. The CDR3 is made up of 11 amino acids. The germline V gene encodes CDR1 MNHEY and CDR2 SVGAGI.

This clonotype was observed at least ten times. The V gene is TRBV20-1, the J gene TRBJ1-4; D is ambiguous. Germline CDR1 DFQATT, CDR2 SNEGSKA (reference sequence). The CDR3 consists of 13 residues. V was clipped by 1 base and J by 6 bases, with 9 bases between them. CDR3 in DNA: TGCAGTGCTAGAGGTTGGTTGGATGAAAAACTGTTTTTT. Residues: CSARGWLDEKLFF.

This clonotype occurred a few times. CDR3: CATLRGAGADTQYF. The CDR3 region has the DNA TGTGCCACCCTCCGAGGTGCGGGGGCAGATACGCAGTATTTT. The chain joins TRBV6-4 to TRBJ2-3; 7 bases fit TRBD2. After removal of 10 bases from V and 4 bases from J, the junction contained 11 bases not matched to a gene. Germline values: CDR1 MRHNA, CDR2 SNTAGT. The length of the CDR3 is 14 residues.

V and J are TRBV12-3 or TRBV12-4 and TRBJ1-6; 7 nucleotides align to TRBD1. The CDR3 runs to 14 residues. V lost 4 bases to trimming and J lost 6 bases; unmatched junction nucleotides: 3. The CDR3 nucleotides read TGTGCCAGCAGTTCCTCAGGGGGTAATTCACCCCTCCACTTT. Translated, it gives CASSSSGGNSPLHF.

This sequence joins TRBV9 and TRBJ2-7; the match to TRBD1 covers 9 bases. Germline values: CDR1 SGDLS, CDR2 YYNGEE. The CDR3 loop spans 15 amino acids. The trim removed 2 bases at V and 6 bases at J, leaving 9 bases unmatched. CDR3: CASSVTGTGFSEQYF. In DNA, the CDR3 is TGTGCCAGCAGCGTCACCGGGACAGGGTTTTCCGAGCAGTACTTC.

In this sample, this clonotype turned up a few times. The chain couples TRBV12-3 or TRBV12-4 to TRBJ2-3; 8 positions agree with TRBD1. The CDR3 covers 14 residues. V lost 5 bases and J lost 5; bases outside the gene matches: 6. The CDR3 coding sequence is TGTGCCAGCAGTGTACCCGACAGGGGAGATACGCAGTATTTT. It yields the protein CASSVPDRGDTQYF.

This clonotype was detected only a few times. The chain carries TRBV28 and TRBJ2-5; 7 bases map to TRBD2. Losses at the gene ends were 2 bases for V and 2 bases for J; bases not matched to a gene: 5. In germline, CDR1 is MDHEN, CDR2 SYDVKM. The CDR3 extends over 15 amino acids. The CDR3 sequence: CASSLLAVEQETQYF. CDR3 sequence (DNA): TGTGCCAGCAGTTTACTAGCGGTCGAACAAGAGACCCAGTACTTC.

Only a few counts were recorded for this clonotype. The chain links TRBV5-1 to TRBJ1-1; no clear D gene. CDR1 and CDR2 (germline): SGHRS, YFSETQ. Trimming removed 0 bases from V and 7 bases from J, with 10 bases in between. The CDR3 runs to 13 residues. CDR3 DNA sequence: TGCGCCAGCAGCTTGGGGGCCCTTTATGAAGCTTTCTTT. It specifies CASSLGALYEAFF.

The table lists this clonotype with a few counts. The CDR3 protein is CASKGSGNTEAFF. The CDR3 DNA is TGTGCCAGCAAGGGGTCCGGGAACACTGAAGCTTTCTTT. The chain uses TRBV6-1 and TRBJ1-1; D might be TRBD1 (5 bases). With 7 bases removed from V and 1 base from J, the gap between germline ends came to 10 bases. The germline V gene has CDR1 MNHNS and CDR2 SASEGT. The CDR3 has 13 amino acids.

This clonotype was seen repeatedly, ten times or more. This chain uses TRBV9 with TRBJ2-1; D gene ambiguous. The CDR3 consists of 17 residues. CDR1 SGDLS and CDR2 YYNGEE come from the germline V gene. The V and J ends lost 3 bases and 5 bases respectively, with 21 bases between them. The CDR3 spells CASSGPGGLYTNNEQFF. The CDR3 coding sequence is TGTGCCAGCAGCGGACCCGGCGGCCTATATACCAACAATGAGCAGTTCTTC.

V gene TRBV20-1 combines with J gene TRBJ2-5; D ambiguous. The CDR3 is 11 residues long. Germline V CDR1 and CDR2: DFQATT, SNEGSKA (reference sequence). V lost 5 bases to trimming and J lost 8 bases, with 12 bases between them. CDR3 sequence reads: CSAWSQRTQYF. For the CDR3, the DNA is TGCAGTGCTTGGTCGCAGAGAACCCAGTACTTC.

This clonotype was recorded many times. The V and J genes are TRBV28 and TRBJ1-1, with D unresolved. The CDR3 length is 14 residues. Germline V lookup: CDR1 MDHEN, CDR2 SYDVKM. V was cut by 5 bases and J by 0 bases, with 10 bases left in between. The CDR3 region has the DNA TGTGCCAGCAGTCAGACACTCATGAACACTGAAGCTTTCTTT. Its protein product is CASSQTLMNTEAFF.

In its sample, this clonotype was seen a few times. The J gene is TRBJ2-5, the V gene TRBV6-5; a possible D gene is TRBD1 (5 bases). CDR3 length equals 14 residues. CDR1 and CDR2 (germline): MNHEY, SVGAGI. Between the trimmed V and J ends, which lost 2 bases and 7 bases, there was a span of 14 bases. CDR3 nucleotides: TGTGCCAGCAGTTACCTTCAGGGCCAGGGGACCCAGTACTTC. This translates into CASSYLQGQGTQYF.

The chain couples TRBV28 to TRBJ2-3; 11 bases fit TRBD2. The V gene end was trimmed by 6 bases and the J gene end by 6 bases; junction bases not matched to a gene: 20. The germline CDR1 and CDR2 sequences are MDHEN and SYDVKM. CDR3 length: 19 residues. In DNA form, the CDR3 reads TGTGCCAGCAGCCCCCGGCACTCAAAACTAGCGGGAGTTGAGGATACGCAGTATTTT. It specifies CASSPRHSKLAGVEDTQYF.